This T cell receptor (beta chain) appears in the sequencing data of a study of shared clonotypes between healthy human individuals (dated by TCRdb to 2019 to 2021). In the study overall: The cohort comprised a couple of women and a few men aged 18 to 49 years. Per donor, three plates each were used for CD4 naive and CD4 memory, two for CD8 naive, and one for CD8 memory. The study deeply sequenced blood TCR repertoires of about five healthy adults to estimate repertoire size and the extent of clonotype sharing between individuals. To increase sequencing depth and limit assay-specific biases, different laboratories used diverse techniques to prepare libraries and sequence TCR repertoires. Per donor, leukapheresis produced somewhere between about 0.94 and 9 billion PBMCs.

TCR CDR3 regions were amplified from genomic DNA by multiplex PCR using the deep immunoSEQ assay. For each cell subset, the extracted genomic DNA was distributed evenly across all wells of several immunoSEQ 96-well plates, and each plate served as one replicate. Each replicate PCR for sorted subsets received around 200 ng genomic DNA, equal to roughly 30,000 T cell genomes. Purified libraries were measured with a Qubit 3.0 fluorometer, size-checked on a Bioanalyzer 2100, and measured again with the KAPA Library Quantification kit. A separate single-read 150-cycle Illumina NextSeq 550 flow cell was used to sequence each immunoSEQ 96-well plate. The authors processed their data as follows. Because only junctional sequences without quality scores were contained in the immunoSEQ output, filtering matching that applied to full-length reads could not be performed. To assign V/J genes and CDR3, sequences were annotated against IMGT germline references using PyIR, a Python wrapper for IgBLAST v1.9. Any read was removed if the V/J assignment was weak (E-value above 1e-6), the CDR3 was missing, or the read contained stop codons, out-of-frame junctions, or ambiguous translated residues. V3J clonotypes were defined as sequences sharing an identical inferred V gene, J gene, and CDR3 amino acid sequence. Percentage overlap between repertoires was calculated by dividing the number of shared unique clonotypes by the size of the smaller repertoire. Three approaches were used to assess repertoire richness: RTK rarefaction, the Chao1 estimator, and Recon v2.1 estimates of unobserved clonotypes. OLGA was used to compute generation probabilities for all TCRbeta clonotypes that the gDNA method yielded from a handful of donors. In TCRdb, the immuneACCESS table is reduced to in-frame sequences with V and J assigned. These tables do not hold every clone; where another copy was compared, an unresolved V gene accounts for under half, and the others remain unexplained. The V and J calls and clone size are taken from that table; D and trimming were inferred from the DNA. The sample table lists about 1.5 million clones, about 98% of them with a count of one. The ten largest account for roughly 0.42% of the sample.

Details on this clone: Its target antigen remains unknown. No qualities accompany the bases; no much larger clone lies one base away.

Donors were healthy HIV-negative adults with no recently reported acute infections or vaccinations. Only Caucasian adults living in Nashville, Tennessee, USA were represented among the donors. CD4+ T cells were enriched through magnetic negative selection, after which naive cells were positively selected on CD45RA and the remaining negative fraction served as the memory subset. After blood collection by leukapheresis, PBMCs were isolated using Ficoll-Histopaque density gradient centrifugation and then cryopreserved in the vapor phase of liquid nitrogen. Purity and quantity of every magnetically sorted T cell population were checked by analytical flow cytometry. Genomic DNA was isolated from each sorted fraction and quantified by UV absorbance on a Nanodrop 2000c. Paper-wide results and their limitations: Pairwise subsampling indicated that sequencing depth was expected to affect the degree of clonotype sharing among donors. Because the study included a small number of donors, the genetic and exposure-history diversity represented was limited. Estimated clonotype richness was generally larger for naive than for memory subsets. Rarefaction of sorted-subset datasets indicated incomplete sequencing despite the large sequencing depth. Higher generation probabilities were observed for clonotypes shared by all four sorted-subset donors than for non-shared clonotypes. Sampling was restricted to blood, and TCR repertoires in tissue are likely to differ from TCR repertoires in blood. Roughly 5.2% of naive CD4, 3.5% of naive CD8, 2.3% of memory CD4, and 0.35% to 0.4% of memory CD8 clonotypes were shared across a few donors.

Including cysteine and phenylalanine, the CDR3 has 14 amino acids. The DNA shown is the 42-base CDR3, in frame from base 1. Germline trimming amounts to 6 bases on V and 5 bases on J, with 6 as the count of junction bases outside the gene matches. The germline V gene sets CDR1 to MNHEY and CDR2 to SVGAGI. Rearrangement joined TRBV6-5 to TRBJ1-5; 8 bases in the middle match TRBD1. The sequenced sample consisted of naive CD4+ T cells sorted from blood. What the cell subset or site label conveys for this sample: CD45RA+ positively selected. This clonotype was sampled from a man aged 25-45 years in good health. The CDR3 loop reads CASSPGDRHQPQHF. The nucleotide sequence reads TGTGCCAGCAGCCCCGGGGACAGGCATCAGCCCCAGCATTTT.